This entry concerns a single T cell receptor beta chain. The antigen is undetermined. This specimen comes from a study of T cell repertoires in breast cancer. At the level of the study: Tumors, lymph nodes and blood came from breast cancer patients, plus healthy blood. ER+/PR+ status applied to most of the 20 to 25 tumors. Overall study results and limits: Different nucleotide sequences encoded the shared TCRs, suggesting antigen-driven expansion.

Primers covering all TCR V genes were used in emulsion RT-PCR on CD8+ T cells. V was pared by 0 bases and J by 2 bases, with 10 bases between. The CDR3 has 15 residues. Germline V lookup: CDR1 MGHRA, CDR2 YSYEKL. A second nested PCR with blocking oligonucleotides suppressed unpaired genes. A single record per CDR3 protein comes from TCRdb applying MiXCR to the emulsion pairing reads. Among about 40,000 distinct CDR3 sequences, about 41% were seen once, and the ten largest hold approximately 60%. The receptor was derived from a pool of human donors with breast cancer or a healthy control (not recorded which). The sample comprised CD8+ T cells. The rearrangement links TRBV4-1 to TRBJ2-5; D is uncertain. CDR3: CASSQDLGSQETQYF. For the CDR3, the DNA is TGCGCCAGCAGCCAAGATTTGGGCAGTCAAGAGACCCAGTACTTC.